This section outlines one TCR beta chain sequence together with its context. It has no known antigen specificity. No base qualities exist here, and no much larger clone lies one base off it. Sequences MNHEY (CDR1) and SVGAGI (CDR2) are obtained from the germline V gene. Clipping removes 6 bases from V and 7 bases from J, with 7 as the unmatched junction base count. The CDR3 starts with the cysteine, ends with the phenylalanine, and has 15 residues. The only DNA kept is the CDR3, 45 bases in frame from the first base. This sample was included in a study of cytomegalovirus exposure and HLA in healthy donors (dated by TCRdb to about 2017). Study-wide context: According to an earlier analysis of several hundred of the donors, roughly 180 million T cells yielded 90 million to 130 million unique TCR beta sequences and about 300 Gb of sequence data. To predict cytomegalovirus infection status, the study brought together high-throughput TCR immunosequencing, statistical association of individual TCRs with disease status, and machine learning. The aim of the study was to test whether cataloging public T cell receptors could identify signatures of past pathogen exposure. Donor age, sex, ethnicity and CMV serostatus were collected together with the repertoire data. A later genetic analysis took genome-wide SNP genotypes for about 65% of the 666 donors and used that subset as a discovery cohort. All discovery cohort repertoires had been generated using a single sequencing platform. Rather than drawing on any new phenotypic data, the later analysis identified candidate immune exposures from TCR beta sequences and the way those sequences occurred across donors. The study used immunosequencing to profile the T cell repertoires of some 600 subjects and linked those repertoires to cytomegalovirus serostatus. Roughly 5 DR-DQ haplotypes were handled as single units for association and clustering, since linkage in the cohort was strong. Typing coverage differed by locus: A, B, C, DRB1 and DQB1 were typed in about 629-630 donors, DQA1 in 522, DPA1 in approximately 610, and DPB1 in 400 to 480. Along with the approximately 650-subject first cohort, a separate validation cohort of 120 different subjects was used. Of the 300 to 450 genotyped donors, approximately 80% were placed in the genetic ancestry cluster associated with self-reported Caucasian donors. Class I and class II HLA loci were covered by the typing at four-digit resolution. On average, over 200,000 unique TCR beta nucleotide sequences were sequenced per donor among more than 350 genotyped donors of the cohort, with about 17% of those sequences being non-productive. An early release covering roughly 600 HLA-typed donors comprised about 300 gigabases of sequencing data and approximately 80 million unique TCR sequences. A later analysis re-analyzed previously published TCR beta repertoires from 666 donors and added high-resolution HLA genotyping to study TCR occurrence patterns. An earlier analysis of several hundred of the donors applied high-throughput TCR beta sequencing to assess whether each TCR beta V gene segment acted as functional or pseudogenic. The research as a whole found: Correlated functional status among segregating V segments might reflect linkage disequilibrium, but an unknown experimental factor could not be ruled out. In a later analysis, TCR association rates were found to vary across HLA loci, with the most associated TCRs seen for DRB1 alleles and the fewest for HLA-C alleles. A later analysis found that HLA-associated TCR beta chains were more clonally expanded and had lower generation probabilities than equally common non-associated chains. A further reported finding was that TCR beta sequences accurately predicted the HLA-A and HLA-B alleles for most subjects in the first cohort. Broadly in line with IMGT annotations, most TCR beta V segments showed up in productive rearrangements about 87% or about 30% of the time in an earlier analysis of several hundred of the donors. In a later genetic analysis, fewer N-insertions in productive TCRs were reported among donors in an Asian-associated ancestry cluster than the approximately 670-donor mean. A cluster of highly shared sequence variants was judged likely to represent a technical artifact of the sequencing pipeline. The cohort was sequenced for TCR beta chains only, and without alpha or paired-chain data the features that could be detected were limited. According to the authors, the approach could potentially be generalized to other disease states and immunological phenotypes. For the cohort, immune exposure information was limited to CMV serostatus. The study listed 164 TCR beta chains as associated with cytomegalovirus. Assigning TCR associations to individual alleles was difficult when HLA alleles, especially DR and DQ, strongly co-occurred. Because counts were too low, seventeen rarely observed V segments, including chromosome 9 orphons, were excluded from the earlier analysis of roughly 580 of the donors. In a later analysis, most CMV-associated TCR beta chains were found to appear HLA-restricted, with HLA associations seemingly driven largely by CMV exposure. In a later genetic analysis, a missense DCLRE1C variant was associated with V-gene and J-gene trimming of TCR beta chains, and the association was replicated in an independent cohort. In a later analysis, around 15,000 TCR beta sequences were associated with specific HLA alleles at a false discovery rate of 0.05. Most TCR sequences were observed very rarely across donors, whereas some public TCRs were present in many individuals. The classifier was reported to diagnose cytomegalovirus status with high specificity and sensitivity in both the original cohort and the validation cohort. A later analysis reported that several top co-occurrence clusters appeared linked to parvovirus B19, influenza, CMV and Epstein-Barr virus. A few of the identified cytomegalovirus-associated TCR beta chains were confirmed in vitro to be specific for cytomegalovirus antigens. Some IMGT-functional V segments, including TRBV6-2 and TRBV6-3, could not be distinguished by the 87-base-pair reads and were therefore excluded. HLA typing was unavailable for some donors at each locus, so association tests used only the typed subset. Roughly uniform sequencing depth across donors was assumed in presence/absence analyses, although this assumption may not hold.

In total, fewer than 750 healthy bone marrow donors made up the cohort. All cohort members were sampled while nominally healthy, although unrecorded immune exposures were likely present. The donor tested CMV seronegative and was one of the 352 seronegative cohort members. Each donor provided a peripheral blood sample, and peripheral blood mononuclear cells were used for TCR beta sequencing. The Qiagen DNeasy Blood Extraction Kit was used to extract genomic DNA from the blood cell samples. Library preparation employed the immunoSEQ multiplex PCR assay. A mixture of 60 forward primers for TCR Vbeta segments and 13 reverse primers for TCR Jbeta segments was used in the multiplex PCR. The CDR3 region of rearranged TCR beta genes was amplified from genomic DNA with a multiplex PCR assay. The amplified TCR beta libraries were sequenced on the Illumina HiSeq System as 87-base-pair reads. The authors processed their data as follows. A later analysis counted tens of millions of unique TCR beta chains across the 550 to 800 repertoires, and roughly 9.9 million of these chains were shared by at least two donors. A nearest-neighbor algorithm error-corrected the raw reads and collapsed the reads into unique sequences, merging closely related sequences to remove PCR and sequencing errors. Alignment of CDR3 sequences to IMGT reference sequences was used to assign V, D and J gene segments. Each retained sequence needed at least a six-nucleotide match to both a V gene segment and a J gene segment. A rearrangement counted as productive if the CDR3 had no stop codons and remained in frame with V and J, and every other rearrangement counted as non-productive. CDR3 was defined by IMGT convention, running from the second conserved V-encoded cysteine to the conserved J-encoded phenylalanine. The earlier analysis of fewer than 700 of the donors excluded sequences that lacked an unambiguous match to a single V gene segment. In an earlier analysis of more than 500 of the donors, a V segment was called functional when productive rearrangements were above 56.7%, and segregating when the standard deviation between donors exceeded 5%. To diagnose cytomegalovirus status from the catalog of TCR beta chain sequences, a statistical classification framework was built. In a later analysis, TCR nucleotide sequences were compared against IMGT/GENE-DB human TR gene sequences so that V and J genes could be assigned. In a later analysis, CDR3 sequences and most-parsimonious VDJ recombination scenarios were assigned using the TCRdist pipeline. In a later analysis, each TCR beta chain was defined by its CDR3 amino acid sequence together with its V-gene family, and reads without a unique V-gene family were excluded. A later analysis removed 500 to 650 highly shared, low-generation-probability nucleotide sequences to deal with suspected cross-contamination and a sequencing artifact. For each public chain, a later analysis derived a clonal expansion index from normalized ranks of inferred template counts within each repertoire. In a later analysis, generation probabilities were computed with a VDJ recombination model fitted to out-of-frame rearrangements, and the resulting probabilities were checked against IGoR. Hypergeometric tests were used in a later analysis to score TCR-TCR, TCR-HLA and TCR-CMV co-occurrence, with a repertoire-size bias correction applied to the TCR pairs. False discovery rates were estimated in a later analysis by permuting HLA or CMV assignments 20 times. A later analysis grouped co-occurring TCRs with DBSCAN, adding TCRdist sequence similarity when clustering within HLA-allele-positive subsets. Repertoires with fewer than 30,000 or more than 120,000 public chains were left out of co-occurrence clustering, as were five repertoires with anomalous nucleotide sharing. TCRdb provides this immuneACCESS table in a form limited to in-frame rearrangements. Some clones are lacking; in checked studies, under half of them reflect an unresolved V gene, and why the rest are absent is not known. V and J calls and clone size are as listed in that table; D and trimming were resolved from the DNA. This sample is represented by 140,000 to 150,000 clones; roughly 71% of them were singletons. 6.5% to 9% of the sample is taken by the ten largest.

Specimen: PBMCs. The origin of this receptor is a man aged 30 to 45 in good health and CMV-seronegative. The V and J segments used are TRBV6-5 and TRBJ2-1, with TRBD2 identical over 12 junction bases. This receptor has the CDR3 CASSPGLAGKNEQFF. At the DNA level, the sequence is TGTGCCAGCAGCCCCGGACTAGCGGGAAAGAATGAGCAGTTCTTC.